Sequencing of this TCR beta chain was carried out in a study of cytomegalovirus exposure and HLA in healthy donors. Whole-study findings and limits: A missense variant in DCLRE1C was later tied to TCR beta V- and J-gene trimming. Many donors carried some public TCRs, although rarity characterized most TCR sequences.

It was with 60 Vbeta and 13 Jbeta primers that the PCR ran. Measured with immunoSEQ multiplex PCR; TCRdb has only the in-frame clones, and not every one. The repertoire consists of roughly 90,000 clones, with 70% to 90% occurring once and the leading ten covering about 2.5%. Despite likely unrecorded immune exposures, the donors were nominally healthy at the time of sampling. A remark on this clone: Its antigen is undetermined. The sample holds other DNA sequences that translate to the same CDR3.

This CDR3 has 16 amino acids. Germline CDR1 and CDR2: MGHRA and YSYEKL. V lost 1 base and J 0 bases, leaving 10 bases between the germline ends. The V gene is TRBV4-1, the J gene TRBJ2-1; TRBD2 is a possible D gene (6 bases). The sequenced sample was PBMCs. This clonotype originated in a man aged 18 to 30 in good health and CMV-seronegative. The CDR3 spells CASSQVGGSSYNEQFF. As DNA, the CDR3 is TGCGCCAGCAGCCAAGTGGGGGGTAGCTCCTACAATGAGCAGTTCTTC.